Detailed here is one T cell receptor beta chain. This specimen comes from a study of blood T cell repertoires in COVID-19. Whole-study context: Specimens from acute and convalescent COVID-19 originated in the United States, Italy and Spain. Nucleic acid was either cDNA or gDNA, and it came from T cells, B-cell-depleted T cells, or PBMCs.

CDR1 is SGDLS, CDR2 YYNGEE, per germline. The CDR3 loop spans 16 amino acids. V lost 4 bases, J lost 3 bases, and 17 bases lay in between. Authors' data handling: Quantification of nucleated cells was approximated via reference gene primer amplification. Clones were sequenced by immunoSEQ multiplex PCR, and TCRdb holds only the in-frame ones, with some missing. V, J and clone size were drawn from that table, and D and trimming were deduced from the DNA. The data contain 450,000 to 500,000 clones, roughly 88% of them singletons. Specimen: peripheral blood. The clonotype was recovered from a human donor in a cohort sampled during active COVID-19. The J gene is TRBJ1-3, the V gene TRBV9, with a weak D call TRBD1 (5 bases). The CDR3 is CASSFRRGDLGNTIYF. CDR3 sequence (DNA): TGTGCCAGCAGCTTTCGACGGGGGGATCTTGGAAACACCATATATTTT. Full variable domain (remainder filled in from reference TRBV9 and TRBJ1-3): DSGVTQTPKHLITATGQRVTLRCSPRSGDLSVYWYQQSLDQGLQFLIQYYNGEERAKGNILERFSAQQFPDLHSELNLSSLELGDSALYFCASSFRRGDLGNTIYFGEGSWLTVV.